The source of this T cell receptor (beta chain) is a study of glioma-infiltrating T cells. Overall study results and limits: Tissue and blood shared very few CDR3 sequences. Gliomas, especially low-grade, showed above-expected tissue-blood divergence; non-neoplastic patients showed below.

The CDR3 is 14 amino acids. V dropped 5 bases and J dropped 4; count of bases not matched to a gene: 8. Germline CDR1 SGHAT, CDR2 FQNNGV. Concerning this clonotype itself: Its antigen is undetermined.

TCR alpha and beta CDR3 regions were amplified from RNA using iRepertoire nested multiplex PCR. One-step reverse transcription and amplification started from about 100-400 ng of tissue mRNA or PBMC total RNA. TCRdb called the multiplex PCR reads again in MiXCR, with one record for every CDR3 protein. The profile covers 170,000 or so distinct CDR3 sequences, with 43% appearing a single time and roughly 5.5% taken by the ten largest. Sequenced material: glioma tissue, nonneoplastic brain tissue, or PBMCs (not recorded which). This sequence joins TRBV11-2 and TRBJ2-7, with 7 positions matching TRBD2. This TCR was recovered from a human donor with low-grade glioma or glioblastoma, undergoing nonglioma brain surgery, or in good health (not recorded which). CDR3 sequence (DNA): TGTGCCAGCAGCAGGATAGCGGGCAGGTACGAGCAGTACTTC. It encodes CASSRIAGRYEQYF.